Below are 5 T cell receptor beta chains sequenced from a single sample in a study of regulatory T cells in long-lasting Graves disease. Through Arm-PCR of CDR3 regions and iRepertoire HTBI primers, TCR beta libraries were built. TCRdb re-derived calls from the multiplex PCR reads in MiXCR, one entry per CDR3 protein. The sample holds 400,000 to 500,000 distinct CDR3 sequences, 20% to 25% seen once. Stated time point: persistent/refractory GD, antithyroid drugs over 5 years with positive TRAb. Isolated PBMC RNA provided the starting material for the TCR library. The sample was peripheral blood mononuclear cells (PBMCs), taken when the disease was refractory, from a patient treated with antithyroid drugs. Receptors were obtained from a female donor with Graves disease.

This clonotype showed up many times. CDR3 loop: CASSQFSRDSAQYF. In DNA form, the CDR3 reads TGTGCCAGCAGCCAATTTTCGAGGGACAGCGCCCAGTACTTC. This rearrangement joins TRBV3-1 to TRBJ2-5; TRBD1 matches at 7 bases. The length of the CDR3 is 14 residues. J was trimmed by 9 bases and V by 2 bases; bases with no gene match: 9. Per the germline V gene, CDR1 is LGHDT and CDR2 is YNNKEL (reference sequence).

This clonotype has at least ten counts. This chain connects TRBV27 to TRBJ1-2; 8 bases match TRBD1. V lost 5 bases to trimming and J lost 2 bases; unmatched junction nucleotides: 4. CDR1 and CDR2 (germline): MNHEY, SMNVEV (reference sequence). The CDR3 is 14 amino acids. The CDR3 reads CASSPRTGNYGYTF. CDR3 bases: TGTGCCAGCAGTCCTCGGACAGGGAACTATGGCTACACCTTC.

The J gene is TRBJ2-7, the V gene TRBV19, with 9 bases fitting TRBD1. CDR1 and CDR2 (germline): LNHDA, SQIVND (reference sequence). The junction had 3 bases not matched to a gene; V was cut back by 8 bases and J by 7 bases. The CDR3 consists of 11 residues. The CDR3: CASGTGREQYF. CDR3 sequence (DNA): TGTGCCAGTGGGACAGGGCGGGAGCAGTACTTC.

This chain links TRBV7-8 with TRBJ2-7, with TRBD2 identical over 8 bases. Trimming cost V 3 bases and J 1 base; bases outside gene matches: 11. There are 17 residues in the CDR3. Per the germline V gene, CDR1 is SGHVS and CDR2 is FQNEAQ. The CDR3 sequence: CASSFHRGGPLSYEQYF. The CDR3 nucleotides are TGTGCCAGCAGCTTCCACCGGGGGGGGCCCCTATCCTACGAGCAGTACTTC. Drawing the rest from reference TRBV7-8 and TRBJ2-7, the complete variable domain is GAGVSQSPRYKVAKRGQDVALRCDPISGHVSLFWYQQALGQGPEFLTYFQNEAQLDKSGLPSDRFFAERPEGSVSTLKIQRTQQEDSAVYLCASSFHRGGPLSYEQYFGPGTRLTVT.

This clonotype came up a few times. The chain carries TRBV6-1 and TRBJ1-1; D remains unclear. The CDR3 length is 13 residues. Trimming cost V 8 bases and J 0 bases, with 10 bases left between them. CDR1 and CDR2 (germline): MNHNS, SASEGT. The CDR3 reads CASRVKLNTEAFF. The CDR3, as DNA: TGTGCCAGCCGCGTGAAGTTGAACACTGAAGCTTTCTTT.